This TCR beta chain was sequenced during a study of blood T cells in healthy people across ages. The CDR3 contains 13 residues. The trim removed 6 bases at V and 4 bases at J, leaving 5 bases unmatched. The germline gives CDR1 MNHEY, CDR2 SVGEGT. Primers used in a second PCR of about 6 to 12 cycles were a sample-barcoded 5' primer and a J-beta primer mix. One entry per CDR3 protein results from TCRdb running MiXCR on the 5' RACE reads. The sample lists fewer than 1.5 million distinct CDR3 sequences; 40% to 50% were seen once. The chain uses TRBV6-2 or TRBV6-3 and TRBJ1-2; 7 bases agree with TRBD1. The TCR originated in a woman between 18 and 29 years old in good health. Sequenced: blood. The CDR3 is CASSGGQVYGYTF. CDR3 nucleotide sequence: TGTGCCAGCAGCGGTGGACAGGTCTATGGCTACACCTTC.